This T cell receptor (beta chain) was sequenced for a study of shared clonotypes between healthy human individuals. Data came from immunoSEQ multiplex PCR; TCRdb stores just in-frame clones and leaves some out. This repertoire shows about 560,000 clones, around three quarters found once; its top ten account for 9.5% to 15%. The CDR3 has 12 amino acids. Germline V gene data show CDR1 as MNHEY and CDR2 as SVGAGI. The sample taken for sequencing was PBMCs. The receptor's source is a woman aged 40 to 55 in good health. Some clones in this sample may be carry-over from other donors' samples. This sequence joins TRBV6-5 and TRBJ2-5; possibly TRBD2 for D (5 bases). The end of the DNA is better explained by TRBJ2-7, so the J call may be wrong. The CDR3 DNA sequence: TGTGCCAGCAGTACGGACTGGAACGAGCAGTACTTC. This encodes CASSTDWNEQYF.